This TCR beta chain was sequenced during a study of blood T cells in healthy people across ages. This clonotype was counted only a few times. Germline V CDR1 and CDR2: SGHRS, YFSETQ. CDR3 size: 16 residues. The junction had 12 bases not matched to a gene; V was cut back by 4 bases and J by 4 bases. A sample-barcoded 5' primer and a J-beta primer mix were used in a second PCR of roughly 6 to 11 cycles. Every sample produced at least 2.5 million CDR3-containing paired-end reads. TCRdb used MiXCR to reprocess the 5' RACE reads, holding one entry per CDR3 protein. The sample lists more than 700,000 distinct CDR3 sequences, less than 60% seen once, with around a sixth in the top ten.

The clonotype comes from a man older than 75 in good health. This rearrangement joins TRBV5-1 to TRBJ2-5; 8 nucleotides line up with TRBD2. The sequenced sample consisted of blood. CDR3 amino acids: CASSGSQGLAGETQYF. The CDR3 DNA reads TGCGCCAGCAGCGGCAGTCAAGGGCTAGCGGGAGAGACCCAGTACTTC.